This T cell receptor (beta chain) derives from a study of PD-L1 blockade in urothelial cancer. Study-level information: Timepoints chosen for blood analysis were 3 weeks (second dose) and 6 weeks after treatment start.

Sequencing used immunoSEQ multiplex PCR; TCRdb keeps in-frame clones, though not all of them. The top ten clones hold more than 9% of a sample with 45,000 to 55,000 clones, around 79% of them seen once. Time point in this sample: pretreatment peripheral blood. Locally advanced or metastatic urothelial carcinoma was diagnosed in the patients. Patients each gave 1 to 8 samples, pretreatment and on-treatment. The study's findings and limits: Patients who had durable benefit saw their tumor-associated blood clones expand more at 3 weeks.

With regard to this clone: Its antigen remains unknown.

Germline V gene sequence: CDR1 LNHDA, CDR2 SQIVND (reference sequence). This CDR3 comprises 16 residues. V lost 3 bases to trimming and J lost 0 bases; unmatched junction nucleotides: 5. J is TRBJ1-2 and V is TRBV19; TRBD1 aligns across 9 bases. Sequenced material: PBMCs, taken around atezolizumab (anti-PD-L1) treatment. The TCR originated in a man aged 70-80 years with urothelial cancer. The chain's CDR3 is CASSIGQGKANYGYTF. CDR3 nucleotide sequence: TGTGCCAGTAGTATTGGACAGGGGAAAGCTAACTATGGCTACACCTTC.